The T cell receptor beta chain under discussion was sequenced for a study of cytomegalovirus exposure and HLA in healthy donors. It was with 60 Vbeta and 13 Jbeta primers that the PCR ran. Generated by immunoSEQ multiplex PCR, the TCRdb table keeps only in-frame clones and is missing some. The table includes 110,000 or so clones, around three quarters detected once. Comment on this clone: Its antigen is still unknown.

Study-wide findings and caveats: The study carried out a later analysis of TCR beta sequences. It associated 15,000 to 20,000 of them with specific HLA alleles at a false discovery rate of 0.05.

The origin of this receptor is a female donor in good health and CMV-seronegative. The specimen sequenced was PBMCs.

The CDR3 coding sequence is TGTGCCTGGGACGATCCCGACAGGGGGCAGGTCACTGAAGCTTTCTTT. Encoded protein: CAWDDPDRGQVTEAFF. The genes are TRBV30 and TRBJ1-1; 10 bases agree with TRBD1. The CDR3 is made up of 16 amino acids. The germline V gene encodes CDR1 GTSNPN and CDR2 SVGIG (reference sequence). With 5 bases clipped from V and 4 bases from J, the junction kept 13 bases outside the gene matches.